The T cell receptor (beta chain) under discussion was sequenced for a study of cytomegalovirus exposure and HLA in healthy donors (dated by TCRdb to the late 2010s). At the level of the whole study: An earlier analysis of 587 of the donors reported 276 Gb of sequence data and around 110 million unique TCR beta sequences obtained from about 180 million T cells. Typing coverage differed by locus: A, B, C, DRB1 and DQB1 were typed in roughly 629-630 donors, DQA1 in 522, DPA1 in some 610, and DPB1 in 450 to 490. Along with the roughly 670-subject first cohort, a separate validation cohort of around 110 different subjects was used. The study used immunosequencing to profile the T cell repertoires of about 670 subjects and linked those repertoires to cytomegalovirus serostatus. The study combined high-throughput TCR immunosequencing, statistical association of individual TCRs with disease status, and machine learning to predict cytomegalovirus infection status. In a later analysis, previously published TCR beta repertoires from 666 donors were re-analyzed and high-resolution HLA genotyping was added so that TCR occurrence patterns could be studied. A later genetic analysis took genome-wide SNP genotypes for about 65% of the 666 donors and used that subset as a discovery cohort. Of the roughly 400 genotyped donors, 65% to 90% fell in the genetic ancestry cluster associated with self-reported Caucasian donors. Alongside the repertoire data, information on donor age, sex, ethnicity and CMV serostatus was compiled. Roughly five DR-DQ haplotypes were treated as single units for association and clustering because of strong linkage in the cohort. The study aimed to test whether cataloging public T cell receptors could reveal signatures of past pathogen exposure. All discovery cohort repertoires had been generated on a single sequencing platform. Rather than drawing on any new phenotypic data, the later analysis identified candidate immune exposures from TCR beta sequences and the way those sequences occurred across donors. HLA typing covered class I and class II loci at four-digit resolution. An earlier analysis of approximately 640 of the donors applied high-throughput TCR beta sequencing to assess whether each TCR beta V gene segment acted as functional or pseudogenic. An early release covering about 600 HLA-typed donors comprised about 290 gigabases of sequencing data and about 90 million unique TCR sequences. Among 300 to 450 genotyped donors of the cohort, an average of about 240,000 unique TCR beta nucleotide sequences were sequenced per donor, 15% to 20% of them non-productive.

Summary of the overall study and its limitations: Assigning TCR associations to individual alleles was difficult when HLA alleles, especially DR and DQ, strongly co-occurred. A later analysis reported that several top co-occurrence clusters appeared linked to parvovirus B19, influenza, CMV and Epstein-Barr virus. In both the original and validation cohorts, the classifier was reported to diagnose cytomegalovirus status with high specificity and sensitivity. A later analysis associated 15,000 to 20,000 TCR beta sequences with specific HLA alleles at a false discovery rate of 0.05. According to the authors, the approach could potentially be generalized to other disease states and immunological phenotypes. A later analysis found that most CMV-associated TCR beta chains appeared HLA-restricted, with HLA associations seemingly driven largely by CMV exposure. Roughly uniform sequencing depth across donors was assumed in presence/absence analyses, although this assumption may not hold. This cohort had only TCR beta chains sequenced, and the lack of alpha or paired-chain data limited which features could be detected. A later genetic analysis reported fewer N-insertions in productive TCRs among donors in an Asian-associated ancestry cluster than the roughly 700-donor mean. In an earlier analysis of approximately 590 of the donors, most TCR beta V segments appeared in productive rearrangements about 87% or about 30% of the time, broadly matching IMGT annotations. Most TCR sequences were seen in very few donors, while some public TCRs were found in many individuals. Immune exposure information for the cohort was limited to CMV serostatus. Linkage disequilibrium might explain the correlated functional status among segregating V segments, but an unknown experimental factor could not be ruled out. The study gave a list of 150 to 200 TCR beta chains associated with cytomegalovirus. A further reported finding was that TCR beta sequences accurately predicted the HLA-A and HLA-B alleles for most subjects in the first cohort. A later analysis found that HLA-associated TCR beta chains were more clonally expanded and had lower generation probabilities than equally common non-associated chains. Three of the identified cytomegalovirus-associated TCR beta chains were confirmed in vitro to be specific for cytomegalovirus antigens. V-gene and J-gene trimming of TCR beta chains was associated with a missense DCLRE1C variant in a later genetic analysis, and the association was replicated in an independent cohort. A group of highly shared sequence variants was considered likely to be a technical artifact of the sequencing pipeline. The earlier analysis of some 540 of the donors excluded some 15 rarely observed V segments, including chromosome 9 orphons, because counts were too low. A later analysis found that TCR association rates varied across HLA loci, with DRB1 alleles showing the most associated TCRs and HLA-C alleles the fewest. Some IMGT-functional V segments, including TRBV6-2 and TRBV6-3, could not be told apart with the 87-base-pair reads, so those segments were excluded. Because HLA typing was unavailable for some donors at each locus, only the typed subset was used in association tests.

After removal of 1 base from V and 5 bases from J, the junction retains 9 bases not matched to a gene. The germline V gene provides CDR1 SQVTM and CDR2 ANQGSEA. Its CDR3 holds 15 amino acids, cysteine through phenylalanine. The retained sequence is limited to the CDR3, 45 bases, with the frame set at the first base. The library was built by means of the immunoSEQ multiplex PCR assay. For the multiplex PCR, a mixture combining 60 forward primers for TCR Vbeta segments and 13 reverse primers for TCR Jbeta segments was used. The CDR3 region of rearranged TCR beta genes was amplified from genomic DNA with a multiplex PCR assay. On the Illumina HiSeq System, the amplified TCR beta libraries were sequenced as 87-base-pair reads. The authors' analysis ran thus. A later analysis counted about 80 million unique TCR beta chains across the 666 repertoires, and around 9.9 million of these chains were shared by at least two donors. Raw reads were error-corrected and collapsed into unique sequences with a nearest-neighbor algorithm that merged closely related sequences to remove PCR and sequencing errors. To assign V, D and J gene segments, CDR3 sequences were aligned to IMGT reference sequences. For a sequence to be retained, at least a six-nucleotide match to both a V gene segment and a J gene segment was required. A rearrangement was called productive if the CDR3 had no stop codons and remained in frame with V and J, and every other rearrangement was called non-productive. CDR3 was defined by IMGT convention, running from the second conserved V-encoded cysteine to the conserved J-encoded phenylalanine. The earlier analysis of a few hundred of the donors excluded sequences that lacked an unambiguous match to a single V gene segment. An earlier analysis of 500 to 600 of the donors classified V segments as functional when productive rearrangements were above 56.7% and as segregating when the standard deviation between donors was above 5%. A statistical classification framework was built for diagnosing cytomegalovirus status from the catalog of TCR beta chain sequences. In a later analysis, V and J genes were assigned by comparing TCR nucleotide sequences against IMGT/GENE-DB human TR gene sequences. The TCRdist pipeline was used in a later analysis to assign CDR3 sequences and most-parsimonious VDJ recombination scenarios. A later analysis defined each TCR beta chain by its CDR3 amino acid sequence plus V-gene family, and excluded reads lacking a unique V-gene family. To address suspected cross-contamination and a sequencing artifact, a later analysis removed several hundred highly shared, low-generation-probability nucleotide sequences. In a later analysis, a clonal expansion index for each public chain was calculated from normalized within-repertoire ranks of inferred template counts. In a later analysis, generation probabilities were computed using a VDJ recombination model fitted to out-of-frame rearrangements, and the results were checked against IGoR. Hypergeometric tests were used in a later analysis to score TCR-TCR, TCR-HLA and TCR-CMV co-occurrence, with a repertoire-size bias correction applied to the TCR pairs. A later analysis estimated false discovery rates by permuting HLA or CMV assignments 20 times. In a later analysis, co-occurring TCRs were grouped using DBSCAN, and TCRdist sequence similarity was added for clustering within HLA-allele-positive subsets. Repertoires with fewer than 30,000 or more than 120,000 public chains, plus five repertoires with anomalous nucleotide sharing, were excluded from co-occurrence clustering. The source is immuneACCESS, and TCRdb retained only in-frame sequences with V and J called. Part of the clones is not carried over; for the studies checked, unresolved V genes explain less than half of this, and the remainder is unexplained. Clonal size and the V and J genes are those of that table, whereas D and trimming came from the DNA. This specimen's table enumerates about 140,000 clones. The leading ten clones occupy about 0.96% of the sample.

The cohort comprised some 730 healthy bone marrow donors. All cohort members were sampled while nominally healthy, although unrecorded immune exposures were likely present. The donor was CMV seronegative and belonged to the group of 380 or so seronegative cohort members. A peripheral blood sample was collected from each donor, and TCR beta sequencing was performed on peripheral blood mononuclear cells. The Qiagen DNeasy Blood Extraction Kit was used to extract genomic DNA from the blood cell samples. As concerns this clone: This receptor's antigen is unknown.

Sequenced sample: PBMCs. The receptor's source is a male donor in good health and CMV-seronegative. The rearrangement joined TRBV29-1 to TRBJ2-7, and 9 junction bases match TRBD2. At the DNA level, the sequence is TGCAGCGTTGAAGGAGGTAGCGGGAGAGACAACGAGCAGTACTTC. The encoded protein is CSVEGGSGRDNEQYF.